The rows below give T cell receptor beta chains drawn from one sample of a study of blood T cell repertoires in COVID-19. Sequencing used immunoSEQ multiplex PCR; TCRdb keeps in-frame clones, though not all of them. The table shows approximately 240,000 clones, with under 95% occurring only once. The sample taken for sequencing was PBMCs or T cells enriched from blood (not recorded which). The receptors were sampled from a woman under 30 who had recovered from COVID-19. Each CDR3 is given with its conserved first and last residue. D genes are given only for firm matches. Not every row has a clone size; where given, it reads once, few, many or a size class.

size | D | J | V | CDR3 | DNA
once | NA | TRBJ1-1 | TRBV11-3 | CASSLGRTNTEAFF | TGTGCCAGCAGCTTAGGGAGAACGAACACTGAAGCTTTCTTT
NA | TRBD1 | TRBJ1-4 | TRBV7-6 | CASSSEDRGREKLFF | TGTGCCAGCAGCTCTGAGGACAGGGGGAGAGAAAAACTGTTTTTT
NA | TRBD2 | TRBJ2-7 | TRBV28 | CASASGYEQYF | TGTGCCAGCGCTAGCGGGTACGAGCAGTACTTC
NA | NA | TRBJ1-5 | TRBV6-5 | CASRQVYSNQPQHF | TGTGCCAGCAGACAAGTTTATAGCAATCAGCCCCAGCATTTT
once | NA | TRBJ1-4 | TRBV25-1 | CASSEQAKREKLFF | TGTGCCAGCAGTGAACAGGCAAAAAGGGAAAAACTGTTTTTT
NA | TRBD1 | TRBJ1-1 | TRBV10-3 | CAISRGPNTEAFF | TGTGCCATCAGCAGGGGGCCGAACACTGAAGCTTTCTTT
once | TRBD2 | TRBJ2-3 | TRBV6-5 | CASRRTSGNTDTQYF | TGTGCCAGCAGAAGGACTAGCGGGAACACAGATACGCAGTATTTT
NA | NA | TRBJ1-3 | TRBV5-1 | CASSPRGGSGNTIYF | TGCGCCAGCAGCCCCCGAGGAGGTTCTGGAAACACCATATATTTT
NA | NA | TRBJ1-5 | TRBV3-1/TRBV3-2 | CASSQDRYQPQHF | TGTGCCAGCAGCCAAGACAGATATCAGCCCCAGCATTTT
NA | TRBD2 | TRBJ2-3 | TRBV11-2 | CASSTRRTSTGTDTQYF | TGTGCCAGCAGCACACGCAGGACTAGCACGGGCACAGATACGCAGTATTTT
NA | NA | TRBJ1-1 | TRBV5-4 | CASSRGDPNTEAFF | TGTGCCAGCAGCCGGGGTGACCCGAACACTGAAGCTTTCTTT
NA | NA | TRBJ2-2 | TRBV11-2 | CASSFTGFTGELFF | TGTGCCAGCAGCTTTACAGGTTTCACCGGGGAGCTGTTTTTT
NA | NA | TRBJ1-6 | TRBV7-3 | CASSAGTHNSPLHF | TGTGCCAGCAGCGCCGGGACACACAATTCACCCCTCCACTTT
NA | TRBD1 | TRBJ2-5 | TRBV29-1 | CSGQGAGETQYF | TGCAGCGGCCAGGGGGCGGGGGAGACCCAGTACTTC
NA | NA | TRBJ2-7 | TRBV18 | CASSGAETIYEQYF | TGTGCCAGCTCAGGGGCTGAGACGATCTACGAGCAGTACTTC
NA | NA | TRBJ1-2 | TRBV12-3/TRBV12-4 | CASSSGGNYGYTF | TGTGCCAGCAGCTCGGGGGGTAACTATGGCTACACCTTC
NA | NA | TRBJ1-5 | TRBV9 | CASSITPYSNQPQHF | TGTGCCAGCAGCATTACCCCCTATAGCAATCAGCCCCAGCATTTT
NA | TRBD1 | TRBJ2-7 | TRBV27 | CASSRTGTYEQYF | TGTGCCAGCAGTAGGACAGGCACCTACGAGCAGTACTTC
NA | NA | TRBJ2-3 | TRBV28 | CASKEDTQYF | TGTGCCAGCAAGGAGGATACGCAGTATTTT
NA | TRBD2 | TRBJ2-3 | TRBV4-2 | CASSHRLLASGGAFTPDTQYF | TGTGCCAGCAGCCATCGACTACTCGCGTCCGGGGGGGCCTTCACGCCAGATACGCAGTATTTT
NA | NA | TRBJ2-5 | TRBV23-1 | CAREDSSRGTQYF | TGCGCCAGAGAGGACTCAAGCAGAGGGACCCAGTACTTC
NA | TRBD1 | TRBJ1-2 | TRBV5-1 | CASSWDRGGYGYTF | TGCGCCAGCAGCTGGGACAGGGGAGGATATGGCTACACCTTC
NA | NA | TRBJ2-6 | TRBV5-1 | CASSLGSSGANVLTF | TGCGCCAGCAGCTTGGGCAGCTCTGGGGCCAACGTCCTGACTTTC
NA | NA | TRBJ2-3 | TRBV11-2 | CASSSGTSTDTQYF | TGTGCCAGCAGCTCCGGGACTAGCACAGATACGCAGTATTTT
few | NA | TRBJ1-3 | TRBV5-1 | CASSLDRAGRTTIYF | TGCGCCAGCAGCTTGGACAGGGCAGGAAGGACCACCATATATTTT
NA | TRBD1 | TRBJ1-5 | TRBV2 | CASRQDRGHQPQHF | TGTGCCAGCAGACAAGACAGGGGGCACCAGCCCCAGCATTTT
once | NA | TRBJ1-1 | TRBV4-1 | CASSPRPRENTEAFF | TGCGCCAGCAGCCCCAGACCCCGGGAGAACACTGAAGCTTTCTTT
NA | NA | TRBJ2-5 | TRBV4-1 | CASSQSLVGGETQYF | TGCGCCAGCAGCCAAAGTTTGGTCGGGGGAGAGACCCAGTACTTC
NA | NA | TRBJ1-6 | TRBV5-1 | CASSLGVGGDSPLHF | TGCGCCAGCAGCCTCGGAGTAGGGGGGGATTCACCCCTCCACTTT
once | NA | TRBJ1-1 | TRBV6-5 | CASSFPGGNTEAFF | TGTGCCAGCAGTTTCCCCGGGGGGAACACTGAAGCTTTCTTT
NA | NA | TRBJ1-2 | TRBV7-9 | CASSLDKSISYGYTF | TGTGCCAGCAGCTTAGATAAATCCATCAGCTATGGCTACACCTTC
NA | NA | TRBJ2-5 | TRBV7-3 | CASSLEREKTQYF | TGTGCCAGCAGCTTGGAAAGGGAGAAGACCCAGTACTTC
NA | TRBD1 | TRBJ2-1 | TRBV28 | CASSLRGTGYNEQFF | TGTGCCAGCAGTTTAAGGGGGACAGGGTACAATGAGCAGTTCTTC
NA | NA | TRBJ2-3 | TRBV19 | CASSITSRGTQYF | TGTGCCAGTAGTATAACGAGCCGGGGTACGCAGTATTTT
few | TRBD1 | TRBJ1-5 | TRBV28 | CASSDRVGSNQPQHF | TGTGCCAGCAGCGACAGGGTGGGGAGCAATCAGCCCCAGCATTTT
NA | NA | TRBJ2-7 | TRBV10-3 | CAISGPGPISYEQYF | TGTGCCATCAGTGGACCAGGCCCGATTTCCTACGAGCAGTACTTC
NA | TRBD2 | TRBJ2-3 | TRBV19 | CASSPQAFQTSAPTDTQYF | TGTGCCAGTAGTCCACAAGCTTTTCAGACTAGCGCCCCCACAGATACGCAGTATTTT
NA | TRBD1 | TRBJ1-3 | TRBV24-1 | CATSDPPGTGSGNTIYF | TGTGCCACCAGTGATCCACCCGGGACAGGCTCTGGAAACACCATATATTTT
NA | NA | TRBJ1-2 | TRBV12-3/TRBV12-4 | CASSPGFYGYTF | TGTGCCAGCAGTCCCGGGTTCTATGGCTACACCTTC
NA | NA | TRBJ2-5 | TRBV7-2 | CASSTVRLFGGETQYF | TGTGCCAGCAGCACGGTGCGACTTTTCGGCGGGGAGACCCAGTACTTC
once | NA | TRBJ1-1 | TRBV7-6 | CASSLRAVNTEAFF | TGTGCCAGCAGCTTACGTGCAGTAAACACTGAAGCTTTCTTT
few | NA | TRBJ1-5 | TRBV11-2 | CASSLRTDISNQPQHF | TGTGCCAGCAGCTTAAGGACAGACATTAGCAATCAGCCCCAGCATTTT
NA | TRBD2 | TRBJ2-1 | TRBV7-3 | CASSWTSGPYNEQFF | TGTGCCAGCAGCTGGACTAGCGGACCCTACAATGAGCAGTTCTTC
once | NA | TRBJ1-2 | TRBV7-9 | CASSLVPAHYGYTF | TGTGCCAGCAGCTTAGTTCCGGCCCACTACGGCTACACCTTC
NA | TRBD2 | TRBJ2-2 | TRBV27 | CASKRASGNGRRGELFF | TGTGCCAGCAAACGGGCTAGCGGTAACGGTCGACGGGGGGAGCTGTTTTTT
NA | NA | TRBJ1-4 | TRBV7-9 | CASTEMGEKLFF | TGTGCCAGCACCGAGATGGGCGAAAAACTGTTTTTT
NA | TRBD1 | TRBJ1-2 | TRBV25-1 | CASSAPGQGAFGYTF | TGTGCCAGCAGTGCGCCGGGACAGGGGGCCTTTGGCTACACCTTC
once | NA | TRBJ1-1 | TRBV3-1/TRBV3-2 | CASSQDNLLPVNTEAFF | TGTGCCAGCAGCCAAGATAACCTCTTGCCAGTGAACACTGAAGCTTTCTTT
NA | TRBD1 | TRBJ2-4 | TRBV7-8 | CASSLAWTGERGIQYF | TGTGCCAGCAGCTTAGCCTGGACAGGGGAGAGGGGCATTCAGTACTTC
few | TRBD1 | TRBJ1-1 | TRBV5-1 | CASRWDSPIPEAFF | TGCGCCAGCAGATGGGACAGTCCTATCCCTGAAGCTTTCTTT
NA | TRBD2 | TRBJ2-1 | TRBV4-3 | CASSQDFSSGYNEQFF | TGCGCCAGCAGCCAAGATTTTTCTAGCGGCTACAATGAGCAGTTCTTC
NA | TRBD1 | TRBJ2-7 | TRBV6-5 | CASSYSYRTGSYEQYF | TGTGCCAGCAGTTACTCGTACCGGACAGGGTCCTACGAGCAGTACTTC
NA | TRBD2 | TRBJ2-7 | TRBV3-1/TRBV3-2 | CASSQVPGGSYEQYF | TGTGCCAGCAGCCAAGTTCCGGGAGGTTCCTACGAGCAGTACTTC
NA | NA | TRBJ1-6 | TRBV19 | CASSISGHRAGQNSPLHF | TGTGCCAGTAGTATTTCGGGCCACAGGGCAGGGCAGAATTCACCCCTCCACTTT
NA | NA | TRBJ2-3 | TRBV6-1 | CASSELRTIGTDTQYF | TGTGCCAGCAGTGAACTCCGGACTATAGGCACAGATACGCAGTATTTT
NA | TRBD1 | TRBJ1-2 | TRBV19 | CASSPAPGQGTYGYTF | TGTGCCAGTAGTCCCGCCCCCGGACAGGGCACCTATGGCTACACCTTC